Listed below are T cell receptor beta chains from one sample, sequenced in a study of T cell responses to AZD1222 COVID-19 vaccine. Profiling relied on immunoSEQ multiplex PCR, and the TCRdb table lists in-frame clones only, not all of them. The sample holds 60,000 to 75,000 clones, about 90% seen once. Sequences were derived from peripheral blood, sampled on day 0 of AZD1222 vaccination. These receptors originate from an adult in good health. Both conserved end residues are part of each CDR3. A D gene is named only where the DNA matches it firmly. Size is omitted from some rows. Given values are once, few, many or a class for expanded clones.

TRBV18	NA	NA	TRBJ2-2	CASSPMDKTGELFF	TGTGCCAGCTCACCGATGGACAAGACCGGGGAGCTGTTTTTT
TRBV2	NA	NA	TRBJ1-2	CASSESGLSNYGYTF	TGTGCCAGCAGTGAATCAGGACTTTCGAACTATGGCTACACCTTC
TRBV18	NA	NA	TRBJ1-1	CASSRGGVNTEAFF	TGTGCCAGCTCACGGGGTGGGGTGAACACTGAAGCTTTCTTT
TRBV5-1	NA	NA	TRBJ1-2	CASSLVWGGEYGYTF	TGCGCCAGCAGCTTGGTCTGGGGGGGAGAGTATGGCTACACCTTC
TRBV7-6	NA	NA	TRBJ1-4	CASSLNRNEKLFF	TGTGCCAGCAGCTTAAACAGGAATGAAAAACTGTTTTTT
TRBV2	once	NA	TRBJ2-2	CASKVARANTGELFF	TGTGCCAGCAAAGTTGCCAGGGCGAACACCGGGGAGCTGTTTTTT
TRBV5-6	once	NA	TRBJ1-1	CASSLLDRYEAFF	TGTGCCAGCAGCCTACTCGACAGGTACGAAGCTTTCTTT
TRBV18	NA	NA	TRBJ2-5	CASSPPRQLWETQYF	TGTGCCAGCTCACCACCGAGACAGTTGTGGGAGACCCAGTACTTC
TRBV5-4	NA	NA	TRBJ1-4	CASSSWGARVGKLFF	TGTGCCAGCAGCTCCTGGGGGGCAAGGGTTGGAAAACTGTTTTTT
TRBV28	NA	NA	TRBJ1-6	CASKPGTHYNSPLHF	TGTGCCAGCAAACCCGGGACTCACTATAATTCACCCCTCCACTTT
TRBV10-3	NA	NA	TRBJ2-3	CAISEVTDTQYF	TGTGCCATCAGTGAAGTCACAGATACGCAGTATTTT
TRBV25-1	once	NA	TRBJ1-3	CASSWGGKSSGNTIYF	TGTGCCAGCAGTTGGGGGGGGAAGAGTTCTGGAAACACCATATATTTT
TRBV9	NA	NA	TRBJ1-6	CASSSSGSSYNSPLHF	TGTGCCAGCAGCTCGAGCGGAAGCTCCTATAATTCACCCCTCCACTTT
TRBV3-1/TRBV3-2	NA	TRBD2	TRBJ2-2	CASSQDHSGGATGELFF	TGTGCCAGCAGCCAAGACCATAGCGGGGGGGCCACCGGGGAGCTGTTTTTT
TRBV2	once	NA	TRBJ2-5	CASAFGFETQYF	TGTGCCTCCGCGTTCGGGTTCGAGACCCAGTACTTC
TRBV19	NA	NA	TRBJ1-5	CASTLLGASKGQPQHF	TGTGCCAGTACCCTCCTGGGAGCCTCCAAGGGTCAGCCCCAGCATTTT
TRBV2	NA	NA	TRBJ2-7	CASSADRSGEQYF	TGTGCCAGCAGCGCAGACAGGTCGGGGGAGCAGTACTTC
TRBV7-8	once	NA	TRBJ1-6	CASSFQGGGSSYNSPLHF	TGTGCCAGCAGCTTTCAGGGCGGGGGAAGCTCCTATAATTCACCCCTCCACTTT
TRBV15	NA	NA	TRBJ1-6	CATSRDNRARGYNSPLHF	TGTGCCACCAGCAGAGATAACAGGGCGAGGGGGTATAATTCACCCCTCCACTTT
TRBV6-1	NA	TRBD1	TRBJ2-1	CASSEAGTVGYNEQFF	TGTGCCAGCAGTGAAGCCGGGACAGTCGGCTACAATGAGCAGTTCTTC
TRBV19	NA	NA	TRBJ2-7	CASSIKEAPYEQYF	TGTGCCAGTAGTATCAAAGAAGCCCCCTACGAGCAGTACTTC
TRBV30	NA	TRBD1	TRBJ1-2	CACQETGALYGYTF	TGTGCCTGTCAAGAGACAGGGGCGCTCTATGGCTACACCTTC
TRBV18	NA	NA	TRBJ1-6	CASSRTVDSPLHF	TGTGCCAGCTCCCGAACAGTTGATTCACCCCTCCACTTT
TRBV19	NA	NA	TRBJ1-4	CASSRRTGTQNEKLFF	TGTGCCAGTAGTCGGAGAACCGGGACTCAGAATGAAAAACTGTTTTTT
TRBV7-9	NA	NA	TRBJ1-1	CASSSPGRTEAFF	TGTGCCAGCAGCTCACCAGGGCGGACTGAAGCTTTCTTT
TRBV27	NA	NA	TRBJ2-1	CASSPIDSSYNEQFF	TGTGCCAGCAGTCCTATTGACAGCTCCTACAATGAGCAGTTCTTC
TRBV12-3/TRBV12-4	NA	TRBD2	TRBJ2-1	CASSVSGRQFF	TGTGCCAGCAGTGTTAGCGGGAGGCAGTTCTTC
TRBV15	NA	NA	TRBJ1-1	CATSPWTSEEAFF	TGTGCCACCAGCCCCTGGACCTCCGAGGAAGCTTTCTTT
TRBV6-5	NA	NA	TRBJ1-5	CASSSGQQPQHF	TGTGCCAGCAGTTCGGGGCAGCAGCCCCAGCATTTT
TRBV3-1/TRBV3-2	NA	NA	TRBJ1-1	CASSHYTGDTEAFF	TGTGCCAGCAGCCACTATACCGGGGACACTGAAGCTTTCTTT
TRBV7-9	NA	NA	TRBJ1-2	CASSLESTGKGGGYTF	TGTGCCAGCAGCTTAGAAAGCACAGGGAAGGGAGGTGGCTACACCTTC
TRBV5-4	NA	TRBD1	TRBJ1-3	CASSLRGGASGNTIYF	TGTGCCAGCAGCTTGCGAGGGGGCGCGAGTGGAAACACCATATATTTT
TRBV5-1	NA	NA	TRBJ2-5	CASSFGGQGLQETQYF	TGCGCCAGCAGCTTTGGCGGGCAGGGGCTGCAAGAGACCCAGTACTTC
TRBV9	NA	NA	TRBJ1-2	CASSVDWNYGYTF	TGTGCCAGCAGCGTAGATTGGAACTATGGCTACACCTTC
TRBV3-1/TRBV3-2	NA	NA	TRBJ1-2	CASSGPANYGYTF	TGTGCCAGCTCGGGACCCGCTAACTATGGCTACACCTTC
TRBV19	NA	NA	TRBJ2-5	CASSNLDETQYF	TGTGCCAGTAGTAACCTTGACGAGACCCAGTACTTC
TRBV7-2	NA	NA	TRBJ1-6	CASSSQAGNSPLHF	TGTGCCAGCAGCTCACAGGCAGGCAATTCACCCCTCCACTTT
TRBV6-5	few	NA	TRBJ2-1	CASSPQLYLGQFF	TGTGCCAGCAGTCCACAGCTTTATCTTGGGCAGTTCTTC
TRBV2	NA	NA	TRBJ1-2	CASRYGQYGYTF	TGTGCCAGCAGGTATGGACAGTATGGCTACACCTTC
TRBV19	few	NA	TRBJ2-7	CASSPLAGSYEQYF	TGTGCCAGTAGCCCACTAGCCGGCTCTTACGAGCAGTACTTC
TRBV6-5	NA	NA	TRBJ1-5	CASNYYSNQPQHF	TGTGCCAGCAACTACTATAGCAATCAGCCCCAGCATTTT
TRBV5-5	NA	NA	TRBJ2-1	CASTRSEPVVQFF	TGTGCCAGCACTCGTTCGGAGCCGGTCGTGCAGTTCTTC
TRBV7-7	NA	NA	TRBJ2-3	CASSLRAGTDTQYF	TGTGCCAGCAGCTTGAGGGCGGGCACAGATACGCAGTATTTT
TRBV7-6	few	NA	TRBJ2-6	CASSLVVGIGASGANVLTF	TGTGCCAGCAGCTTAGTGGTGGGAATAGGGGCCTCTGGGGCCAACGTCCTGACTTTC
TRBV2	NA	NA	TRBJ2-7	CASSDGYEQYF	TGTGCCAGCAGTGATGGCTACGAGCAGTACTTC
TRBV5-5	NA	NA	TRBJ1-6	CASSPLTPSLGSPLHF	TGTGCCAGCAGCCCGTTGACCCCGTCATTGGGATCACCCCTCCACTTT
TRBV9	NA	NA	TRBJ2-2	CASSPPPGNTGELFF	TGTGCCAGCAGCCCCCCCCCAGGGAACACCGGGGAGCTGTTTTTT
TRBV18	NA	NA	TRBJ1-6	CASSPKGERHSPLHF	TGTGCCAGCTCACCAAAAGGGGAGCGCCATTCACCCCTCCACTTT
TRBV2	NA	NA	TRBJ2-3	CASRSGVRDTQYF	TGTGCCAGCAGGAGTGGGGTGAGGGATACGCAGTATTTT
TRBV6-1	NA	NA	TRBJ1-4	CASREELEGNEKLFF	TGTGCCAGCAGGGAAGAGCTGGAGGGTAATGAAAAACTGTTTTTT
TRBV15	NA	TRBD1	TRBJ1-2	CATSRDQGDYGYTF	TGTGCCACCAGCAGAGATCAGGGGGACTATGGCTACACCTTC
TRBV9	NA	TRBD1	TRBJ1-6	CASSVEPGGHSPLHF	TGTGCCAGCAGCGTAGAGCCAGGGGGTCATTCACCCCTCCACTTT
TRBV2	NA	TRBD1	TRBJ1-5	CASSEHRGNNQPQHF	TGTGCCAGCAGTGAACACAGGGGGAACAATCAGCCCCAGCATTTT
TRBV5-1	NA	NA	TRBJ1-4	CASSDSGDGNEKLFF	TGCGCCAGCAGCGACTCCGGTGACGGAAATGAAAAACTGTTTTTT
TRBV19	NA	TRBD1	TRBJ2-1	CASSPDRVEASSYNEQFF	TGTGCCAGTAGTCCGGACAGGGTTGAAGCAAGCTCCTACAATGAGCAGTTCTTC
TRBV7-9	NA	NA	TRBJ1-2	CASSANSRDLLGGYTF	TGTGCCAGCAGCGCGAACTCCCGGGACCTCCTCGGGGGCTACACCTTC
TRBV6-5	NA	NA	TRBJ1-6	CASRPLDNSPLHF	TGTGCCAGCAGGCCCCTTGATAATTCACCCCTCCACTTT
TRBV2	NA	NA	TRBJ2-2	CASMRGTVLGELFF	TGTGCCAGCATGAGAGGGACCGTCCTCGGGGAGCTGTTTTTT
TRBV12-3/TRBV12-4	NA	NA	TRBJ1-6	CASSRRDDSPLHF	TGTGCCAGCAGTAGGCGGGATGATTCACCCCTCCACTTT